A single sample gave rise to the 20 T cell receptor beta chains below, sequenced in a study of T cells after yellow fever vaccination. TCRdb re-analysed the 5' RACE reads in MiXCR, keeping a single row per CDR3 protein. The table shows 90,000 to 150,000 distinct CDR3 sequences, with around 7.2% occurring only once. This specimen consisted of CD4+ T cells sorted from PBMCs, obtained 35 to 50 days after the first yellow fever vaccination. The source is a man aged 18 to 30 who received the YFV17D yellow fever vaccine.

The table lists this clonotype with many counts. The chain uses TRBV12-3 or TRBV12-4 and TRBJ1-1; D is undetermined. Trimming left V 8 bases short and J 4 bases short, with 11 bases between. The CDR3 is 12 amino acids. The DNA for the CDR3 is TGTGCCAGCCTAATCTTGAGCACTGAAGCTTTCTTT. It translates to CASLILSTEAFF.

The CDR3 protein is CASSFGQFNEKLFF. The CDR3 DNA sequence: TGTGCCAGCAGCTTCGGACAGTTTAATGAAAAACTGTTTTTT. The gene calls are TRBV7-9 and TRBJ1-4, with a weak D call TRBD1 (6 bases). Germline CDR1 and CDR2: SEHNR and FQNEAQ (reference sequence). V lost 3 bases to trimming and J lost 4 bases, with 9 bases between them. The CDR3 consists of 14 residues.

The rearrangement uses TRBV5-4 and TRBJ2-3; 12 bases match TRBD1. CDR1 is SGHNT, CDR2 YYREEE, per germline (reference sequence). The trim removed 4 bases at V and 4 bases at J, leaving 7 bases unmatched. The CDR3 is 16 residues long. The CDR3 DNA sequence: TGTGCCAGCAGCGAGGGGACAGGGGGCAACGCAGATACGCAGTATTTT. This translates into CASSEGTGGNADTQYF.

This clonotype was found many times. The rearrangement uses TRBV5-1 and TRBJ2-1; 7 bases line up with TRBD2. The CDR3 spans 13 residues. In germline, CDR1 is SGHRS, CDR2 YFSETQ. Trimming removed 0 bases from V and 8 bases from J; junction bases left unmatched: 2. This CDR3 is CASSLGAGDEQFF. Here the CDR3 DNA reads TGCGCCAGCAGCTTGGGCGCGGGGGATGAGCAGTTCTTC.

V and J are TRBV7-7 and TRBJ2-5, with D maybe TRBD1 (9 bases). Germline V gene lookup returns CDR1 SSHAT and CDR2 FNYEAQ (reference sequence). CDR3 size: 13 residues. The CDR3 loop is CASGTGRGETQYF. In DNA, the CDR3 is TGTGCTAGCGGGACAGGGAGAGGGGAGACCCAGTACTTC.

A note on this clonotype: A much bigger clone sits one base away, suggesting this may be a read error. CDR3 amino acids: CASSFISEVGDDTQYF. The CDR3 DNA is TGCGCCAGCAGCTTTATATCGGAGGTAGGTGACGATACGCAGTATTTT. The chain recombines TRBV5-1 with TRBJ2-3; D might be TRBD2 (5 bases). The V end was cut by 2 bases, the J end by 6 bases, with 19 bases between. Germline lookup yields CDR1 SGHRS and CDR2 YFSETQ. The CDR3 is 16 amino acids. Complete variable domain (other parts from reference TRBV5-1 and TRBJ2-3): KAGVTQTPRYLIKTRGQQVTLSCSPISGHRSVSWYQQTPGQGLQFLFEYFSETQRNKGNFPGRFSGRQFSNSRSEMNVSTLELGDSALYLCASSFISEVGDDTQYFGPGTRLTVL.

This clonotype was seen at least ten times. The V and J genes are TRBV10-2 and TRBJ2-3, with TRBD1 identical over 9 bases. From germline, CDR1 is WSHSY and CDR2 SAAADI. CDR3 length equals 13 residues. J was trimmed by 4 bases and V by 7 bases; bases with no gene match: 3. Here the CDR3 reads CASNGQGPDTQYF. The CDR3 nucleotides are TGCGCCAGCAACGGACAGGGGCCAGATACGCAGTATTTT.

The table lists this clonotype with many counts. V is TRBV6-1 and J is TRBJ2-5; perhaps TRBD1 as D (5 bases). V was pared by 7 bases and J by 9 bases, with 21 bases between. Per the germline V gene, CDR1 is MNHNS and CDR2 is SASEGT. This CDR3 has 14 amino acids. The CDR3 DNA sequence: TGTGCCAGCACTCTAAGGGGCCTGATGGTCGCCCAGTACTTC. As protein: CASTLRGLMVAQYF.

The genes are TRBV20-1 and TRBJ2-5, with no clear D. CDR1 is DFQATT, CDR2 SNEGSKA, per germline (reference sequence). V lost 6 bases and J 3 bases, leaving 11 bases between the germline ends. The CDR3 runs 12 residues. The CDR3 loop reads CSATVGEETQYF. As DNA, the CDR3 is TGCAGTGCCACAGTGGGTGAAGAGACCCAGTACTTC.

Many counts were recorded for this clonotype. The J gene is TRBJ2-3, the V gene TRBV4-1; D is uncertain. Germline CDR1 MGHRA, CDR2 YSYEKL. The CDR3 totals 15 residues. The ends were cut back, 1 base at V and 4 bases at J, with 12 bases in the middle. The CDR3 DNA is TGCGCCAGCAGCCAAGTAGGGCTGCCCGCAGATACGCAGTATTTT. Protein product: CASSQVGLPADTQYF.

Many counts were recorded for this clonotype. The chain has TRBV5-6 and TRBJ1-6, with 9 positions matching TRBD1. The CDR3 is 16 residues long. V dropped 6 bases and J dropped 8; count of bases not matched to a gene: 12. CDR1 and CDR2 from the germline V gene are SGHDT and YYEEEE. CDR3 sequence: CASTQRTGAMHSPLHF. CDR3 coding DNA: TGTGCCAGCACCCAACGGACAGGGGCGATGCATTCACCCCTCCACTTT.

This clonotype appeared many times. The rearrangement joins TRBV6-5 to TRBJ1-6; D is undetermined. Germline assignment: CDR1 MNHEY and CDR2 SVGAGI. The CDR3 covers 15 residues. Deletions cut 0 bases from V and 9 bases from J, with 12 bases between. Here the CDR3 reads CASSYSLGSGSPLHF. In DNA, the CDR3 is TGTGCCAGCAGTTACTCCCTAGGGAGCGGTTCACCCCTCCACTTT.

This chain uses TRBV10-3 with TRBJ1-2, with TRBD1 matching 8 bases. This CDR3 is 16 amino acids long. Germline CDR1 is ENHRY and CDR2 is SYGVKD. Trimming removed 1 base from V and 4 bases from J; junction bases left unmatched: 8. The CDR3 bases are TGTGCCATCAGTGAGTATGGACAGGGAGGTAGCTATGGCTACACCTTC. Translated, it gives CAISEYGQGGSYGYTF.

This clonotype came up many times. The chain recombines TRBV7-3 with TRBJ2-5; D perhaps matches TRBD2 (6 bases). The CDR3 spans 13 residues. Germline V gene data show CDR1 as SGHTA and CDR2 as FQGTGA. Between the trimmed V and J ends, which lost 3 bases and 3 bases, there was a span of 8 bases. The CDR3 coding sequence is TGTGCCAGCAGCTTTGCGGGGAAAGAGACCCAGTACTTC. It codes for CASSFAGKETQYF. Variable domain in full (rest from reference TRBV7-3 and TRBJ2-5): GAGVSQTPSNKVTEKGKYVELRCDPISGHTALYWYRQSLGQGPEFLIYFQGTGAADDSGLPNDRFFAVRPEGSVSTLKIQRTERGDSAVYLCASSFAGKETQYFGPGTRLLVL.

The V gene is TRBV7-9, the J gene TRBJ2-5; 7 positions agree with TRBD1. Trimming cost V 5 bases and J 5 bases; bases outside gene matches: 11. This CDR3 comprises 15 residues. The germline CDR1 and CDR2 sequences are SEHNR and FQNEAQ (reference sequence). As DNA, the CDR3 is TGTGCCAGCAGCCCATCAACAGGGGTCGGGGAGACCCAGTACTTC. Amino acids: CASSPSTGVGETQYF.

The chain joins TRBV14 to TRBJ2-1; 8 bases align to TRBD1. The germline V gene encodes CDR1 SGHDN and CDR2 FVKESK. The ends lost 0 bases at V and 6 bases at J; junction bases unmatched: 13. This CDR3 has 18 amino acids. The CDR3 loop is CASSQDYKRGTGPNEQFF. The CDR3 DNA reads as TGTGCCAGCAGCCAAGATTATAAAAGAGGGACAGGTCCCAATGAGCAGTTCTTC. The full variable domain, completed using reference TRBV14 and TRBJ2-1, is EAGVTQFPSHSVIEKGQTVTLRCDPISGHDNLYWYRRVMGKEIKFLLHFVKESKQDESGMPNNRFLAERTGGTYSTLKVQPAELEDSGVYFCASSQDYKRGTGPNEQFFGPGTRLTVL.

Here the CDR3 reads CASRVGRGSFYGYTF. DNA for the CDR3: TGTGCCAGCAGAGTGGGTCGGGGCTCATTCTATGGCTACACCTTC. The chain recombines TRBV5-4 with TRBJ1-2, with D maybe TRBD1 (5 bases). The CDR3 loop spans 15 amino acids. Germline lookup yields CDR1 SGHNT and CDR2 YYREEE (reference sequence). Trimming took 5 bases from V and 4 from J, leaving 18 bases between them.

This clonotype is medium-sized. The V gene is TRBV4-3, the J gene TRBJ2-3, with 11 bases matching TRBD2. CDR1 and CDR2 from the germline V gene are LGHNA and YSLEER. The V and J ends lost 0 bases and 7 bases, in that order; junction bases with no gene match: 9. There are 17 residues in the CDR3. CDR3 nucleotide sequence: TGCGCCAGCAGCCAAGAAAGAAATCTAGCGGGGGGTTATACGCAGTATTTT. Encoded protein: CASSQERNLAGGYTQYF.

This clonotype came up many times. The V and J genes are TRBV7-8 and TRBJ2-1, with 8 bases matching TRBD1. CDR1 and CDR2 from the germline V gene are SGHVS and FQNEAQ. With 4 bases clipped from V and 1 base from J, the junction kept 12 bases outside the gene matches. This CDR3 is 18 amino acids long. The CDR3 protein is CASSWTAGTGRSYNEQFF. CDR3 nucleotides: TGTGCCAGCAGCTGGACGGCAGGGACAGGCAGATCCTACAATGAGCAGTTCTTC.

This clonotype showed up just a few times. One junction end does not reproduce the germline sequence, and a read error may be involved. The gene calls are TRBV30 and TRBJ2-5; D ambiguous. This CDR3 is built from 12 residues. CDR1 and CDR2 (germline): GTSNPN, SVGIG (reference sequence). CDR3 in DNA: TGTGCCTGGAGTGTAACCCCCGCCGGAAAGGACTTC. This sequence encodes CAWSVTPAGKDF.